This T cell receptor (beta chain) was sequenced during a study of T cell changes during pregnancy in multiple sclerosis. Deletions cut 3 bases from V and 0 bases from J, with 13 bases between. Germline-derived CDR1 and CDR2 are SGHNT and YYREEE (reference sequence). The CDR3 contains 16 residues. Generated by immunoSEQ multiplex PCR, the TCRdb table keeps only in-frame clones and is missing some. The sample holds some 120,000 clones; roughly 92% are singletons and the top ten take 1.5%. J is TRBJ2-1 and V is TRBV5-4; D is possibly TRBD2 (6 bases). The sample here was peripheral blood, taken in the third trimester of pregnancy. The origin of this receptor is a female donor with multiple sclerosis, enrolled in a pregnancy study. The CDR3 nucleotides read TGTGCCAGCAGCTCGAGGGCGGGGAGCTCCTACAATGAGCAGTTCTTC. As protein: CASSSRAGSSYNEQFF.